This T cell receptor beta chain comes out of a study of blood T cell repertoires in COVID-19. Study as a whole: Sites across the United States, Italy and Spain contributed samples from acute and convalescent COVID-19. PBMCs, B-cell-depleted T cells, or T cells were the source of the cDNA or gDNA that made up the material.

Original processing notes: Amplification from reference gene primers served as the basis for estimated nucleated cell counts. Sequencing used immunoSEQ multiplex PCR; TCRdb keeps in-frame clones, though not all of them. V and J calls and clone size are copied from that table; D and trimming were computed from the DNA. There are about 300,000 clones in the sample; approximately 83% occur only once, and less than 2.5% lies in the top ten. The V gene lost 3 bases and the J gene lost 7 bases, with 4 bases spanning the gap. This CDR3 is 12 amino acids long. CDR1 is LGHDT, CDR2 YNNKEL, per germline (reference sequence). This clone has a handful of counts.

This chain connects TRBV3-1 (or the pseudogene TRBV3-2) to TRBJ1-6; D is undetermined. The sequence was collected from a man aged 25 to 45 who had recovered from COVID-19. The sequenced material came from PBMCs or T cells enriched from blood (not recorded which). The CDR3 protein is CASSQTNSPLHF. CDR3 sequence (DNA): TGTGCCAGCAGCCAGACAAATTCACCCCTCCACTTT.